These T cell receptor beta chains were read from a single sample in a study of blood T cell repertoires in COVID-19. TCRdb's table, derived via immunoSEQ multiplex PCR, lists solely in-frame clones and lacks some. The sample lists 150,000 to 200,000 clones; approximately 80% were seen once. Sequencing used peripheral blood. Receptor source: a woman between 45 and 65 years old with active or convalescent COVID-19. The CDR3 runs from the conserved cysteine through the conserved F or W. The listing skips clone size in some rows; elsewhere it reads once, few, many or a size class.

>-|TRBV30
CAWSLGINYGYTF
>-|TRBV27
CASSLSDRVNQPQHF
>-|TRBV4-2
CASSQEGTSGRAGDTQYF
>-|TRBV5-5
CASSLSGYSNQPQHF
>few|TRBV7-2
CASSRDRATTGELFF
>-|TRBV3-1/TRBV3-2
CASSQNVAGGVNEQFF
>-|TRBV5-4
CASSLAVGLATHTDTQYF
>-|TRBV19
CASSITTSGLDTQYF
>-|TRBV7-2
CASSLGGGSYTEAFF
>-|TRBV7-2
CASSHRSGRDLPEQYF
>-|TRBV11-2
CASSLPLPQNTEAFF
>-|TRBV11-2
CASSLLGGGGSTDTQYF
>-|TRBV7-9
CASSPGQGGKTQYF
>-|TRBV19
CASSIEFSGSRYF
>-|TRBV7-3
CASSLTGPFETQYF
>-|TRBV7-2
CASSRDRVREQYF
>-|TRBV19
CASSTVETVRINEKLFF
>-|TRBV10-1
CASTPGPYGTYEQYF
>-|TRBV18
CASSPPPGEEKLFF
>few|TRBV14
CASSHPGEGYTF
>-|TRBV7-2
CASSVQGTSGSHEQYF
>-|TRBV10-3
CAISEGGFLFLTF
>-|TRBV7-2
CASSLHFQETQYF
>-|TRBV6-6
CASNNPTETEAFF
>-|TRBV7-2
CASSPKVGVYRTTEAFF
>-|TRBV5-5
CASSIENTGELFF
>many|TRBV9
CASSALQGVSGYTF
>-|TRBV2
CASSLTTSHIQYF
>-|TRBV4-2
CASSQGQNIDGYTF
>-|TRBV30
CAWSVLEGWQETQYF
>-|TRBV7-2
CASSLPTPSYEQYF
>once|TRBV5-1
CASSFLAEDGYTF
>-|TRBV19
CASSDQGIDTEAFF
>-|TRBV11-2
CASSFTRGETQYF
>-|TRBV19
CASSIMGQPNPRAFF
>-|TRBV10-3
CATGQDDYEQYF
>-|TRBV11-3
CASSRDSQETQYF
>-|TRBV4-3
CASSQVAGGLTDTQYF
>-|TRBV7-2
CASSLRASGGGSQETQYF
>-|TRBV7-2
CASKAQGAAKGYTF
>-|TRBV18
CASSPSDREAFF
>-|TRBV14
CASSAPGQGLYDGYTF
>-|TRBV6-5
CASRSGIIRDGYTF
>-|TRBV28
CASSLASAGGETQYF
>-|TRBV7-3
CASSPTGGENTEAFF
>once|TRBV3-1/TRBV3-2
CASSQMGTSGNQFF
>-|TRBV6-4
CASSVRAGTEAFF
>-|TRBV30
CALDPSSGNTIYF
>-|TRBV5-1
CASSLVGRVGEQFF
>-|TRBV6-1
CASSEWGVGTEAFF
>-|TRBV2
CATGGVFQETQYF
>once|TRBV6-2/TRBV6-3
CASNPTPAQEKLFF
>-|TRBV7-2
CASSLSQGAPNEKLFF
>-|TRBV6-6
CASSYADNQPQHF
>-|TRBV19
CASSVGTQNEKLFF
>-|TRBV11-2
CASSPRVGYGYTF